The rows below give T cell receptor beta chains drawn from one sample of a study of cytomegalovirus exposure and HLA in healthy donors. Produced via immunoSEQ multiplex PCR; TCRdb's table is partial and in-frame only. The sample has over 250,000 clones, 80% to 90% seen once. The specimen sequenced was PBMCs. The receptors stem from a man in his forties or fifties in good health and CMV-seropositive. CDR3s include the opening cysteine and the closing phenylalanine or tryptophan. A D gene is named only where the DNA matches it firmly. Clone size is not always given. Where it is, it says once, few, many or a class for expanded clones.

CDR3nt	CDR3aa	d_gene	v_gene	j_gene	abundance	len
TGTGCCAGCAGCTTTGGAGGGAACAGAAAAGTGGGGACCCAGTACTTC	CASSFGGNRKVGTQYF	-	TRBV5-8	TRBJ2-5	-	16
TGTGCCAGCAGCTTAGGAGACAGCCAGAACACTGAAGCTTTCTTT	CASSLGDSQNTEAFF	-	TRBV7-9	TRBJ1-1	-	15
TGTGCCAGCAGCCGTGGTGGACAGGGAGACACCGGGGAGCTGTTTTTT	CASSRGGQGDTGELFF	TRBD1	TRBV7-6	TRBJ2-2	once	16
TGTGCCAGCAGCCCCCACCCCGACAGACAAGAGACCCAGTACTTC	CASSPHPDRQETQYF	-	TRBV7-6	TRBJ2-5	-	15
TGTGCCAGCAGCCTACAGGGGACAGGGGTACGAGAGACCCAGTACTTC	CASSLQGTGVRETQYF	TRBD1	TRBV7-9	TRBJ2-5	-	16
TGTGCCAGCAGTTTAAGCCGACAGGAGAATGAAAAACTGTTTTTT	CASSLSRQENEKLFF	-	TRBV6-6	TRBJ1-4	few	15
TGTGCCAGCGGACTAGCGGGACTAGAGACCCAGTACTTC	CASGLAGLETQYF	TRBD2	TRBV7-8	TRBJ2-5	-	13
TGTGCCAGCAGTTACTCTCCCGGGAGCTCCTACGAGCAGTACTTC	CASSYSPGSSYEQYF	-	TRBV6-6	TRBJ2-7	-	15
TGTGCCAGCAGTTACTTACAGGATAATCAGCCCCAGCATTTT	CASSYLQDNQPQHF	-	TRBV6-6	TRBJ1-5	few	14
TGTGCCTGGACCTTAGGGACTACCGATACGCAGTATTTT	CAWTLGTTDTQYF	TRBD2	TRBV30	TRBJ2-3	once	13
TGTGCCAGCAGCCAACTGCTATCGGCGGGGCGCCAAGAGACCCAGTACTTC	CASSQLLSAGRQETQYF	-	TRBV14	TRBJ2-5	-	17
TGTGCCAGCTCTCCCGGGACAGGGCCCTATGGCTACACCTTC	CASSPGTGPYGYTF	TRBD1	TRBV18	TRBJ1-2	-	14
TGTGCCAGTCACCAGGGCGACAGGGATTATCAGCCCCAGCATTTT	CASHQGDRDYQPQHF	TRBD1	TRBV19	TRBJ1-5	few	15
TGTGCCAGCAGTTCGAGTGTCGTCGGGGGTCTTCCGGCCGGGCAGTACTTC	CASSSSVVGGLPAGQYF	-	TRBV28	TRBJ2-7	-	17
TGCGCCAGCAGCTCAACACCTAAGACAGGGGGAGTTGAGACCCAGTACTTC	CASSSTPKTGGVETQYF	TRBD1	TRBV5-1	TRBJ2-5	-	17
TGTGCCAGTAGTATAGAGGCAGGGCCGAACACTGAAGCTTTCTTT	CASSIEAGPNTEAFF	-	TRBV19	TRBJ1-1	-	15
TGCAGCGTGACAGGGCTAAATGAAAAACTGTTTTTT	CSVTGLNEKLFF	TRBD1	TRBV29-1	TRBJ1-4	once	12
TGTGCCAGCAGCCAACCGACAGCGAACACTGAAGCTTTCTTT	CASSQPTANTEAFF	-	TRBV16	TRBJ1-1	-	14
TGTGCCAGCAGCGTCCGGGGAGGGTCAGAAGAGACCCAGTACTTC	CASSVRGGSEETQYF	TRBD2	TRBV11-2	TRBJ2-5	-	15
TGTGCCAGCAGTACCCCCGGGACAGGGATGGTCTATGGCTACACCTTC	CASSTPGTGMVYGYTF	TRBD1	TRBV28	TRBJ1-2	-	16
TGTGCCAGCACCATGACAGGGGACTCACCCCTCCACTTT	CASTMTGDSPLHF	TRBD1	TRBV6-5	TRBJ1-6	-	13
TGTGCCAGCAGCCAAGCGACTAGCGGAGGACCCTACAATGAGCAGTTCTTC	CASSQATSGGPYNEQFF	TRBD2	TRBV4-2	TRBJ2-1	-	17
TGTGCCAGCAGTTTACAGGGAAGGGAAGCTTTCTTT	CASSLQGREAFF	-	TRBV27	TRBJ1-1	-	12
TGTGCCAGTAGGTTATATAGCAATCAGCCCCAGCATTTT	CASRLYSNQPQHF	-	TRBV19	TRBJ1-5	-	13
TGTGCCAGCATCCCGACGGGTGCAACTAATGAAAAACTGTTTTTT	CASIPTGATNEKLFF	-	TRBV7-3	TRBJ1-4	-	15
TGCGCCAGCAGTCTTGGGACAGGGGATAACTATGGCTACACCTTC	CASSLGTGDNYGYTF	TRBD1	TRBV10-2	TRBJ1-2	-	15
TGTGCTAGTGGTTTGGGCCTGGGTAGCGGGACCTACAATGAGCAGTTCTTC	CASGLGLGSGTYNEQFF	TRBD2	TRBV12-5	TRBJ2-1	-	17
TGTGCCAGCAGTTGGGGGGGCAATCAGCCCCAGCATTTT	CASSWGGNQPQHF	-	TRBV28	TRBJ1-5	-	13
TGTGCCAGCAGTTCCAACGCATACACGAGGACTAGATCGCAAGAGACCCAGTACTTC	CASSSNAYTRTRSQETQYF	TRBD2	TRBV27	TRBJ2-5	-	19
TGTGCCAGCAGCCTCGGACTAGCGGGAGGGCCATGGGAGCAGTACTTC	CASSLGLAGGPWEQYF	TRBD2	TRBV7-2	TRBJ2-7	-	16
TGTGCCACCCTCCCCGGACTAGCAGAGCCCAATGAGCAGTTCTTC	CATLPGLAEPNEQFF	TRBD2	TRBV7-9	TRBJ2-1	-	15
TGTGCCACCAGCTCCATGGAGGACACCATATATTTT	CATSSMEDTIYF	-	TRBV15	TRBJ1-3	-	12
TGTGCCTGGAGGGGGACTAGCGGGAGGAACGGCAAAAACATTCAGTACTTC	CAWRGTSGRNGKNIQYF	TRBD2	TRBV30	TRBJ2-4	-	17
TGTGCCAGCAGTTACTCCTCCCCCGGAGAGACCCAGTACTTC	CASSYSSPGETQYF	-	TRBV6-6	TRBJ2-5	once	14
TGTGCCAGCAGCTTGTTAACGGGAGGGCCGGATACGCAGTATTTT	CASSLLTGGPDTQYF	TRBD2	TRBV5-4	TRBJ2-3	-	15
TGTGCCAGCAGCTTCCGCAGGGGATCCTACGAGCAGTACTTC	CASSFRRGSYEQYF	-	TRBV7-2	TRBJ2-7	-	14
TGTGCCATCAAAGAACTGAGCACAGATACGCAGTATTTT	CAIKELSTDTQYF	-	TRBV10-3	TRBJ2-3	-	13
TGTGCCAGCAGCTCCCGGGACAGCTCCTACAATGAGCAGTTCTTC	CASSSRDSSYNEQFF	TRBD1	TRBV7-3	TRBJ2-1	few	15
TGTGCCACCAGCAGAGATCCCAGGGGTCTCTACGAGCAGTACTTC	CATSRDPRGLYEQYF	-	TRBV15	TRBJ2-7	-	15
TGTGCCAGCAGCCAAAGGCAGGGGGAAGGCTACACCTTC	CASSQRQGEGYTF	TRBD1	TRBV16	TRBJ1-2	-	13
TGCGCCAGCAGCTTCCTCCGGGGAGCGGATACGCAGTATTTT	CASSFLRGADTQYF	-	TRBV5-1	TRBJ2-3	-	14
TGTGCCAGCAGGGGGACCGGGACACTTTCTAGCAATCAGCCCCAGCATTTT	CASRGTGTLSSNQPQHF	-	TRBV28	TRBJ1-5	-	17
TGTGCCAGCAGCACCGGGACAGGAGGATATGGCTACACCTTC	CASSTGTGGYGYTF	TRBD1	TRBV5-4	TRBJ1-2	-	14
TGCGCCAGCAGTTCAGGGACTCGGCCCTACGAGCAGTACTTC	CASSSGTRPYEQYF	-	TRBV10-1	TRBJ2-7	few	14
TGTGCCAGCATCTCACAGGGATCTCGGCGGGGGGAGTTCTTC	CASISQGSRRGEFF	TRBD2	TRBV6-1	TRBJ2-1	few	14
TGCGCCACCCACAGAGGAAGCGGGAGGGCGAACGAGCAGTACTTC	CATHRGSGRANEQYF	TRBD2	TRBV10-1	TRBJ2-7	-	15
TGCAGCCTCTCCAACGGGGGCTACACCTTC	CSLSNGGYTF	-	TRBV20-1	TRBJ1-2	-	10
TGTGCCAGCAGCTTGGCAGGACTAGCGGGCACCTACAATGAGCAGTTCTTC	CASSLAGLAGTYNEQFF	TRBD2	TRBV7-8	TRBJ2-1	-	17
TGTGCCAGCTCACCACCGTTGCTAGCGGAGCCCTACGAGCAGTACTTC	CASSPPLLAEPYEQYF	TRBD2	TRBV18	TRBJ2-7	-	16
TGTGCCAGCAGCGAACCACAGGGGGATGAGCAGTACTTC	CASSEPQGDEQYF	TRBD1	TRBV11-2	TRBJ2-7	-	13
TGCGCCAGCAGCCCTAGCGGGAGTGTTGGCACGGATACGCAGTATTTT	CASSPSGSVGTDTQYF	TRBD2	TRBV5-1	TRBJ2-3	-	16
TGTGCCAGCAGCTTAGCCACTCGACAGGGGAGAAACATTCAGTACTTC	CASSLATRQGRNIQYF	TRBD1	TRBV11-2	TRBJ2-4	-	16
TGTGCCAACCCCCCGGGTTCTAGCGGGAGTTCAGATACGCAGTATTTT	CANPPGSSGSSDTQYF	TRBD2	TRBV2	TRBJ2-3	-	16
TGTGCCAGCAGTTACTCGTCGGGATACCTCTACGAGCAGTACTTC	CASSYSSGYLYEQYF	-	TRBV6-5	TRBJ2-7	-	15